This T cell receptor beta chain was profiled in a study of STAT5B mutations in CD4+ large granular lymphocyte leukemia. Libraries were prepared by immunoSEQ multiplex PCR; TCRdb keeps only in-frame clonotypes and omits some of them. The sample carries under 40,000 clones, 76% recorded once. The CDR3 is made up of 15 amino acids. V gave up 1 base and J gave up 5 bases; unmatched junction bases: 4. Germline assignment: CDR1 SGHTA and CDR2 FQGNSA. This clone came up once. The source material was CD4+ T cells from blood buffy coats. The chain carries TRBV7-2 and TRBJ2-1; 8 bases match TRBD1. The TCR originated in a human donor in good health. The CDR3 loop is CASSLDRGRHNEQFF. The CDR3 bases are TGTGCCAGCAGCTTAGACAGGGGGAGACACAATGAGCAGTTCTTC.